Here is one TCR beta chain with its context. Its antigen remains unknown. This sample was taken from a study of cytomegalovirus exposure and HLA in healthy donors. Points from the study as a whole: The classifier reportedly diagnosed cytomegalovirus status with high sensitivity and specificity.

The germline gives CDR1 LNHDA, CDR2 SQIVND (reference sequence). CDR3 length equals 16 residues. The V gene end was trimmed by 3 bases and the J gene end by 6 bases; junction bases not matched to a gene: 11. PCR primers comprised 60 Vbeta and 13 Jbeta primers. Sequencing used immunoSEQ multiplex PCR; TCRdb keeps in-frame clones, though not all of them. The sample yields about 140,000 clones, nearly 80% seen once. The sequenced sample was PBMCs. The source is a woman aged 30 to 39 in good health and CMV-seronegative. V gene TRBV19 combines with J gene TRBJ1-1, with TRBD1 identical over 9 bases. The CDR3 loop is CASSIQPGQGKAEAFF. DNA of the CDR3: TGTGCCAGTAGTATCCAACCGGGACAGGGTAAGGCTGAAGCTTTCTTT.